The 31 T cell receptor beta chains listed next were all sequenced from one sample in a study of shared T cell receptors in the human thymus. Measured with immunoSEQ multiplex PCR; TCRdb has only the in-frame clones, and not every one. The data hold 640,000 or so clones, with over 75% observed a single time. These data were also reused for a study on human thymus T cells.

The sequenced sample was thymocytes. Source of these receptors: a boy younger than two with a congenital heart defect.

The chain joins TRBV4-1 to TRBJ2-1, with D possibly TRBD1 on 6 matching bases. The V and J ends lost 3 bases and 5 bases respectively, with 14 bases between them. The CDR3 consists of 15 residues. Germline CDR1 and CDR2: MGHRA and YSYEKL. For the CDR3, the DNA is TGCGCCAGCAGCCAGACAGGACAATCCCACAATGAGCAGTTCTTC. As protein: CASSQTGQSHNEQFF.

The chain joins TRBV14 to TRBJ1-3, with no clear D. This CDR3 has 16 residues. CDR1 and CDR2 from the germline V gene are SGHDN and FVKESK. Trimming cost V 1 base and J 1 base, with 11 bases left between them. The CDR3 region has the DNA TGTGCCAGCAGCCAAGTACCCCGGGGTTCTGGAAACACCATATATTTT. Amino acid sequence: CASSQVPRGSGNTIYF.

In DNA, the CDR3 is TGCAGCGGCCTGACAGCGGGCCCTGGAAACACCATATATTTT. This codes for CSGLTAGPGNTIYF. The chain combines TRBV29-1 with TRBJ1-3; maybe TRBD1 (5 bases). The ends were cut back, 7 bases at V and 2 bases at J, with 15 bases in the middle. The germline V gene has CDR1 SQVTM and CDR2 ANQGSEA. The CDR3 runs 14 residues.

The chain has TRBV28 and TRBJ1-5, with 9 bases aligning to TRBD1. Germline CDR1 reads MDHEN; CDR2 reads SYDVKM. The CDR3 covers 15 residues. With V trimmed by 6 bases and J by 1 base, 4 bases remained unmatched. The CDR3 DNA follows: TGTGCCAGCAGAGAGGGACAGGGCAGCAATCAGCCCCAGCATTTT. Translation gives CASREGQGSNQPQHF.

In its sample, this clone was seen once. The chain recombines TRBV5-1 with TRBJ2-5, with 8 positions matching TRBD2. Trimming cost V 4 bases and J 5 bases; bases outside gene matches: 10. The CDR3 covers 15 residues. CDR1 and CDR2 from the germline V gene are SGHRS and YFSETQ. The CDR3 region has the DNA TGCGCCAGCAGCGAAGGCCAGCGGGAGAGGGAGACCCAGTACTTC. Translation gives CASSEGQRERETQYF.

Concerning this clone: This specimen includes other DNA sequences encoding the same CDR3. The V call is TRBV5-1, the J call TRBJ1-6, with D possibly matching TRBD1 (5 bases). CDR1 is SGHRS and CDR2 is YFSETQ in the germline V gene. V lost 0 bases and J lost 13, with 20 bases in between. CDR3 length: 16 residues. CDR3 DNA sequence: TGCGCCAGCAGCTTGGAGGGGCATCCGGGGGGATCCCCCCTCCACTTT. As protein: CASSLEGHPGGSPLHF.

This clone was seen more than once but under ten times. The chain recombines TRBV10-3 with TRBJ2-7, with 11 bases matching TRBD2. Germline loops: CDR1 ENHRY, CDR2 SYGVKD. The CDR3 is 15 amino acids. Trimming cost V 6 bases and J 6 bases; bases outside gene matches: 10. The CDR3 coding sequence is TGTGCCATCAGGAGCGTAGCGGGAGGGGCTATCGAGCAGTACTTC. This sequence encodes CAIRSVAGGAIEQYF.

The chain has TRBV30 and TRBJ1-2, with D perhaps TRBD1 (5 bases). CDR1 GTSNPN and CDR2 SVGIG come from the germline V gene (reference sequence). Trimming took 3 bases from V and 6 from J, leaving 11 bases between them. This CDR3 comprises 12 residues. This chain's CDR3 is CAWSRQTDGYTF. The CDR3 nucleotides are TGTGCCTGGAGCAGACAGACTGATGGCTACACCTTC. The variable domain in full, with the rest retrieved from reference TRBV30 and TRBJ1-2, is SQTIHQWPATLVQPVGSPLSLECTVEGTSNPNLYWYRQAAGRGLQLLFYSVGIGQISSEVPQNLSASRPQDRQFILSSKKLLLSDSGFYLCAWSRQTDGYTFGSGTRLTVV.

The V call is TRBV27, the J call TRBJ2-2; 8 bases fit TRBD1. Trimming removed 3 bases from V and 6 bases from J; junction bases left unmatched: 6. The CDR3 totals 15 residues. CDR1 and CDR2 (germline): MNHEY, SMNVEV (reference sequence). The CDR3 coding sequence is TGTGCCAGCAGTTTCAGGGACAGGATTCCCGGGGAGCTGTTTTTT. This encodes CASSFRDRIPGELFF.

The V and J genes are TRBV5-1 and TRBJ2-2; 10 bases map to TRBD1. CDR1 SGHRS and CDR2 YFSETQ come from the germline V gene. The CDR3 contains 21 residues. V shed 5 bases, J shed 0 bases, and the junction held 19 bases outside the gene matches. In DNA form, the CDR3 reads TGCGCCAGCAGGGGCCCGGGACAGGGGTACGGGGAGTTAACGAACACCGGGGAGCTGTTTTTT. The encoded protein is CASRGPGQGYGELTNTGELFF.

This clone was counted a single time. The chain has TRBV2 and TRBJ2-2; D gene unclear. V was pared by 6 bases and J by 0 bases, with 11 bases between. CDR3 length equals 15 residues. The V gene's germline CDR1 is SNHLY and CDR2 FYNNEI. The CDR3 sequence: CASRIEVANTGELFF. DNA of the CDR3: TGTGCCAGCAGGATAGAGGTCGCGAACACCGGGGAGCTGTTTTTT. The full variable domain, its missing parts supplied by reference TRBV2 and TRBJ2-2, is EPEVTQTPSHQVTQMGQEVILRCVPISNHLYFYWYRQILGQKVEFLVSFYNNEISEKSEIFDDQFSVERPDGSNFTLKIRSTKLEDSAMYFCASRIEVANTGELFFGEGSRLTVL.

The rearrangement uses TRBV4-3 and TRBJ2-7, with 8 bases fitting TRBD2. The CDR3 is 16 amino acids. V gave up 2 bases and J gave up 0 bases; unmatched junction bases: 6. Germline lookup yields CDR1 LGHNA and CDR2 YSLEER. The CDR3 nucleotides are TGCGCCAGCAGCCAATGGTGGGCGGGGGGCTCCTACGAGCAGTACTTC. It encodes CASSQWWAGGSYEQYF.

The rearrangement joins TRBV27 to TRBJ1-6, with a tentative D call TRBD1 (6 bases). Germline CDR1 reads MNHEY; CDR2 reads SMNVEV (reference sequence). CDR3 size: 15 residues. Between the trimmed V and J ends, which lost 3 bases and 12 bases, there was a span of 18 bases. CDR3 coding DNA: TGTGCCAGCAGTTTTGGGGGGGCAGCCACAGAACCCCTCCACTTT. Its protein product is CASSFGGAATEPLHF.

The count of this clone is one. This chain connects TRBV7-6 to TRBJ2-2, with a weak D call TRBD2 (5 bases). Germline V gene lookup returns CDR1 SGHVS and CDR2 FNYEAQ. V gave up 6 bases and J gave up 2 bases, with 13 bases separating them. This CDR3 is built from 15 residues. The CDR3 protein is CASRSTRSNTGELFF. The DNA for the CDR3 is TGTGCCAGCAGATCAACTAGAAGCAACACCGGGGAGCTGTTTTTT. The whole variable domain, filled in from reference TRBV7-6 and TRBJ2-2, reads GAGVSQSPRYKVTKRGQDVALRCDPISGHVSLYWYRQALGQGPEFLTYFNYEAQQDKSGLPNDRFSAERPEGSISTLTIQRTEQRDSAMYRCASRSTRSNTGELFFGEGSRLTVL.

The DNA for the CDR3 is TGTGCCACCAGCACTATAACAGGGAGTTGGAATTCACCCCTCCACTTT. It yields the protein CATSTITGSWNSPLHF. V usage is TRBV15 and J usage is TRBJ1-6; D is possibly TRBD1 (6 bases). The CDR3 is made up of 16 amino acids. CDR1 and CDR2 from the germline V gene are LNHNV and YYDKDF (reference sequence). The V end lost 4 bases, the J end lost 7 bases, and 17 bases lay between the germline ends.

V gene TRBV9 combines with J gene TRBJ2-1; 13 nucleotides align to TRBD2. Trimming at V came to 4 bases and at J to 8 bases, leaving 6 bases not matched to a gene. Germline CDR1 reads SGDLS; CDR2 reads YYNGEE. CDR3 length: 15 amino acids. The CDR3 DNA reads TGTGCCAGCAGCTTAAGGACTAGCGGGGGCGATGAGCAGTTCTTC. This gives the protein CASSLRTSGGDEQFF.

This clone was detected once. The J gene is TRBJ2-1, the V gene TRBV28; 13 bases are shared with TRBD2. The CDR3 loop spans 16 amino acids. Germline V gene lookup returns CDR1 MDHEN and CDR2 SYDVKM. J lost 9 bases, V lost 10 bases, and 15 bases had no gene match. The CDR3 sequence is CATSSSRTSGRGEQFF. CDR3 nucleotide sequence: TGTGCCACCTCATCCTCGAGGACTAGCGGGAGAGGTGAGCAGTTCTTC.

CDR3 residues: CASSKDREITNEKLFF. CDR3 coding DNA: TGTGCCAGCAGTAAAGACAGGGAGATCACTAATGAAAAACTGTTTTTT. This chain connects TRBV28 to TRBJ1-4; 7 bases map to TRBD1. Unmatched junction bases numbered 8, after V lost 5 bases and J lost 2 bases. The germline V gene encodes CDR1 MDHEN and CDR2 SYDVKM. This CDR3 spans 16 amino acids. Filled out from reference TRBV28 and TRBJ1-4, the complete variable domain reads DVKVTQSSRYLVKRTGEKVFLECVQDMDHENMFWYRQDPGLGLRLIYFSYDVKMKEKGDIPEGYSVSREKKERFSLILESASTNQTSMYLCASSKDREITNEKLFFGSGTQLSVL.

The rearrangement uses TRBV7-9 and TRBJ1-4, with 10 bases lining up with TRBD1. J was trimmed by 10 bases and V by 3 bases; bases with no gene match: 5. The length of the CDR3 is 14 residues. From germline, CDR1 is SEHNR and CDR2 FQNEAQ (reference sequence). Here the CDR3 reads CASSLPGTGVKLFF. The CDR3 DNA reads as TGTGCCAGCAGCTTGCCCGGGACAGGGGTAAAACTGTTTTTT.

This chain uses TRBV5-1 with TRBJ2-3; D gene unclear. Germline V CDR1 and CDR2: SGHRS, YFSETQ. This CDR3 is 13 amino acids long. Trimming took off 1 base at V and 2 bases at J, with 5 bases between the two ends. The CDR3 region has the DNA TGCGCCAGCAGCTTGACAATCACAGATACGCAGTATTTT. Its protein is CASSLTITDTQYF.

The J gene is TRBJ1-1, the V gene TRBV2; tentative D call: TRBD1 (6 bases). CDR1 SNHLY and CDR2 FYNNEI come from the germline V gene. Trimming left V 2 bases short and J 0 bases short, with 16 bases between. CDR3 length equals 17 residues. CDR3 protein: CASSELAGARMNTEAFF. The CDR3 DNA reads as TGTGCCAGCAGTGAATTGGCAGGGGCGAGAATGAACACTGAAGCTTTCTTT. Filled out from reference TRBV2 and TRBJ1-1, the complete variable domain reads EPEVTQTPSHQVTQMGQEVILRCVPISNHLYFYWYRQILGQKVEFLVSFYNNEISEKSEIFDDQFSVERPDGSNFTLKIRSTKLEDSAMYFCASSELAGARMNTEAFFGQGTRLTVV.

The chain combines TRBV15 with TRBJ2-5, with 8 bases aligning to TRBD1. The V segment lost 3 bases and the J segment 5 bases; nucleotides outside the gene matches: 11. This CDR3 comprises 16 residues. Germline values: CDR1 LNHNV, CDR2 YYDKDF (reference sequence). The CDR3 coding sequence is TGTGCCACCAGCAGCCCGCGGCAGGGGGCTGAGGAGACCCAGTACTTC. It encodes CATSSPRQGAEETQYF. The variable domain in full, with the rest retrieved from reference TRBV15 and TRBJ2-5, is DAMVIQNPRYQVTQFGKPVTLSCSQTLNHNVMYWYQQKSSQAPKLLFHYYDKDFNNEADTPDNFQSRRPNTSFCFLDIRSPGLGDTAMYLCATSSPRQGAEETQYFGPGTRLLVL.

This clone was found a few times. The CDR3 DNA reads TGTGCCAGCAGCTCCGGGACTAGCGGCCGGTTCTATGACAATGAGCAGTTCTTC. This sequence encodes CASSSGTSGRFYDNEQFF. This rearrangement joins TRBV11-2 to TRBJ2-1; 11 nucleotides agree with TRBD2. CDR3 size: 18 residues. V lost 4 bases, J lost 5 bases, and 13 bases stayed unmatched. The germline CDR1 and CDR2 sequences are SGHAT and FQNNGV.

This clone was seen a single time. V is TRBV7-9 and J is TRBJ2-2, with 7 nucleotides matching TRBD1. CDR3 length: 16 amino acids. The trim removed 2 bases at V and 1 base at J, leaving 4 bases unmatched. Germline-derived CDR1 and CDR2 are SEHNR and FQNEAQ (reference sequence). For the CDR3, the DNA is TGTGCCAGCAGCTTACGGGACAGAGAGAACACCGGGGAGCTGTTTTTT. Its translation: CASSLRDRENTGELFF.

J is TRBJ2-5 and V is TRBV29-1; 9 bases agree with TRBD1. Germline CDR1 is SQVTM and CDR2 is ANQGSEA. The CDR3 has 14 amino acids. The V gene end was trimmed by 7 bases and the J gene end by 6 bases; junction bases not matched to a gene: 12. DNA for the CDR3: TGCAGCGCGACGGGAAAACAGGGGGCGAAGACCCAGTACTTC. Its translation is CSATGKQGAKTQYF.

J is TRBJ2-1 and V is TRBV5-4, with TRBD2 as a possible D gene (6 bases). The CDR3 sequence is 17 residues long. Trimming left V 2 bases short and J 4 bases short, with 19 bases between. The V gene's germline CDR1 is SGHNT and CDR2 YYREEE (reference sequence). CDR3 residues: CASSFELGGRPYNEQFF. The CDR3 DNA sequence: TGTGCCAGCAGCTTCGAGTTGGGTGGGAGGCCTTACAATGAGCAGTTCTTC.

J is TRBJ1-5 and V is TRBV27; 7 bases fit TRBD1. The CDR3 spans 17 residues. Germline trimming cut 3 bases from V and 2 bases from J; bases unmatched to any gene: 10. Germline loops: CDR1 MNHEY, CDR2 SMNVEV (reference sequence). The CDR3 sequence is CASSLSGGSIRNQPQHF. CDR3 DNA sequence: TGTGCCAGCAGTTTGTCAGGGGGTTCCATCCGCAATCAGCCCCAGCATTTT.

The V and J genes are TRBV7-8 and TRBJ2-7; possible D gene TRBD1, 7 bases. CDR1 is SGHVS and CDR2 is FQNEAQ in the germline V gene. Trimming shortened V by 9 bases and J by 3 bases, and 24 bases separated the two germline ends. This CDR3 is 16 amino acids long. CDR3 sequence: CASAKLGGTDHYEQYF. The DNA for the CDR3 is TGTGCCAGTGCAAAACTGGGCGGGACAGATCACTACGAGCAGTACTTC.

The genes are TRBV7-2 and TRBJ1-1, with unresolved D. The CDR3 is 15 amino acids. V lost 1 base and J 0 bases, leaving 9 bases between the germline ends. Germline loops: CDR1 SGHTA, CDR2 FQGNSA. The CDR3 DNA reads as TGTGCCAGCAGCTTAGGACGAGAGGTGAACACTGAAGCTTTCTTT. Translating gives CASSLGREVNTEAFF.

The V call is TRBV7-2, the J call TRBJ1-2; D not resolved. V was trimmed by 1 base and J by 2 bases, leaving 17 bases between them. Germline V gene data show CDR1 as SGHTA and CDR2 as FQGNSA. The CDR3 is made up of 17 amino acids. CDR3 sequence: CASSLVRGLYPNYGYTF. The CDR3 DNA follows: TGTGCCAGCAGCTTAGTAAGAGGACTCTATCCAAACTATGGCTACACCTTC.

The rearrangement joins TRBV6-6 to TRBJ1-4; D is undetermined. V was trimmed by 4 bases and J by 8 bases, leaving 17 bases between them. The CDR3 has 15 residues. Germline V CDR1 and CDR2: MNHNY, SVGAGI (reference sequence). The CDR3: CASSSRREGREKLFF. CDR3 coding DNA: TGTGCCAGCAGTTCCCGGCGAGAAGGGAGGGAAAAACTGTTTTTT.